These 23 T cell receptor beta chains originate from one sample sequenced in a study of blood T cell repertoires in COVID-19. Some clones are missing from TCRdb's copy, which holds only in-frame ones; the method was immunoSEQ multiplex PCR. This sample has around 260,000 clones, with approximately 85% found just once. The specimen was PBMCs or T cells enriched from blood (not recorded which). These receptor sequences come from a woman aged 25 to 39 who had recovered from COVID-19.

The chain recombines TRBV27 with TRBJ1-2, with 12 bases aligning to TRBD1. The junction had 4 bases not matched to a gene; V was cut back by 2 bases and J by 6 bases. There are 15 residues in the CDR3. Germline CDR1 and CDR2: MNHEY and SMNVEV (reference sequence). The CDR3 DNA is TGTGCCAGCAGTTTAGGGACAGGGGGCGCCCATGGCTACACCTTC. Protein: CASSLGTGGAHGYTF.

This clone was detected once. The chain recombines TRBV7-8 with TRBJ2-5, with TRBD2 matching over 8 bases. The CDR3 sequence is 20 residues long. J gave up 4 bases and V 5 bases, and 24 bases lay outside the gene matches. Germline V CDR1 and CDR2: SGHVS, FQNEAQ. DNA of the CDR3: TGTGCCAGCAGCCCCATCCGGTCTGGGACTAGATCGCGGTGGGGAGAGACCCAGTACTTC. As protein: CASSPIRSGTRSRWGETQYF.

CDR3 DNA sequence: TGTGCCAGCAACTCCCCTGGGGCCAACGTCCTGACTTTC. This encodes CASNSPGANVLTF. This chain links TRBV27 with TRBJ2-6; D gene ambiguous. Per germline, CDR1 MNHEY and CDR2 SMNVEV (reference sequence). This CDR3 has 13 amino acids. Trimming removed 7 bases from V and 2 bases from J, with 6 bases in between.

CDR3 protein: CASSSKDMPYGYTF. Written as DNA, the CDR3 is TGTGCCAGCAGCTCGAAGGACATGCCCTATGGCTACACCTTC. This chain connects TRBV7-9 to TRBJ1-2; D possibly corresponds to TRBD1 (5 bases). The CDR3 covers 14 residues. V gave up 4 bases and J gave up 4 bases, with 13 bases separating them. Germline values: CDR1 SEHNR, CDR2 FQNEAQ (reference sequence).

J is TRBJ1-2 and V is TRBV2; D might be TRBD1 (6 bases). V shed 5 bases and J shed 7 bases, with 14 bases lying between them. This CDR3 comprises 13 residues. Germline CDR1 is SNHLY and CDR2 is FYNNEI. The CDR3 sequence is CASSYREKSGYTF. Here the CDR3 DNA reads TGTGCCAGCAGTTACAGGGAAAAGAGTGGCTACACCTTC.

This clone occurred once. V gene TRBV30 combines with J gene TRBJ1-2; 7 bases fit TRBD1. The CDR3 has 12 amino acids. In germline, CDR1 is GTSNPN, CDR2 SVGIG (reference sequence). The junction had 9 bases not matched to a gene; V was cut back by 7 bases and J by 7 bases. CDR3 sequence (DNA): TGTGCCTTCCGTGAGGGGGCAATTGGCTACACCTTC. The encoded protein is CAFREGAIGYTF.

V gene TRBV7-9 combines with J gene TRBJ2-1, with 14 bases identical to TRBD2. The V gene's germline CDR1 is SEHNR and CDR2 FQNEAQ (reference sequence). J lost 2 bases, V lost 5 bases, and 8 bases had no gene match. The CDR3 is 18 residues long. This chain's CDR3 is CASSPGTSGSSPYNEQFF. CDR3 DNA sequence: TGTGCCAGCAGCCCCGGGACTAGCGGGAGTTCCCCCTACAATGAGCAGTTCTTC.

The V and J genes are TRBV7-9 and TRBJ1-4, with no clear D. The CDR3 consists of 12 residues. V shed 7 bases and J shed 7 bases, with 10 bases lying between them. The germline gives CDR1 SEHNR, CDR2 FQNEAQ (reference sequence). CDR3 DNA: TGTGCCAGCATCCCTCCGGGTGAAAAACTGTTTTTT. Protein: CASIPPGEKLFF.

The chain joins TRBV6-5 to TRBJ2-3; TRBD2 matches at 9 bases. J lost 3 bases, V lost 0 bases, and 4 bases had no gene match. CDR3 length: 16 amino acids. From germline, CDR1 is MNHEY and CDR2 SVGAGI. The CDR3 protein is CASSYSGSGRTDTQYF. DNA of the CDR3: TGTGCCAGCAGTTACTCAGGTAGCGGGAGAACAGATACGCAGTATTTT.

The CDR3 nucleotides read TGTGCCAGTAGTACGAGGACAGGTGGTAATGAAAAACTGTTTTTT. Its protein product is CASSTRTGGNEKLFF. V gene TRBV19 combines with J gene TRBJ1-4; 7 bases map to TRBD1. The germline V gene encodes CDR1 LNHDA and CDR2 SQIVND (reference sequence). V was pared by 4 bases and J by 4 bases, with 6 bases of the junction left unmatched. The CDR3 is 15 amino acids. The variable domain in full, with the rest retrieved from reference TRBV19 and TRBJ1-4, is DGGITQSPKYLFRKEGQNVTLSCEQNLNHDAMYWYRQDPGQGLRLIYYSQIVNDFQKGDIAEGYSVSREKKESFPLTVTSAQKNPTAFYLCASSTRTGGNEKLFFGSGTQLSVL.

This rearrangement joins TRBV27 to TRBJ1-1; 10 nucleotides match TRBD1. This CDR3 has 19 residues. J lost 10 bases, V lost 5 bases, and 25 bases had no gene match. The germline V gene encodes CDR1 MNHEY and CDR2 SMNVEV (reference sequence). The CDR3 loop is CASSLTLAGMTGGARVAFF. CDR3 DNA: TGTGCCAGCAGTCTAACCCTGGCTGGGATGACAGGGGGCGCGAGGGTAGCTTTCTTT.

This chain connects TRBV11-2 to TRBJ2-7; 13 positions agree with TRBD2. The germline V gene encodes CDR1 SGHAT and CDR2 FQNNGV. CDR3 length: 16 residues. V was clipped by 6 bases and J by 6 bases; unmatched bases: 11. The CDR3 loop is CASSSYGTSGTPEQYF. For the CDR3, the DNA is TGTGCCAGCAGTTCCTACGGGACTAGCGGGACCCCCGAGCAGTACTTC. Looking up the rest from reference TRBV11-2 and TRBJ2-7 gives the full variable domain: EAGVAQSPRYKIIEKRQSVAFWCNPISGHATLYWYQQILGQGPKLLIQFQNNGVVDDSQLPKDRFSAERLKGVDSTLKIQPAKLEDSAVYLCASSSYGTSGTPEQYFGPGTRLTVT.

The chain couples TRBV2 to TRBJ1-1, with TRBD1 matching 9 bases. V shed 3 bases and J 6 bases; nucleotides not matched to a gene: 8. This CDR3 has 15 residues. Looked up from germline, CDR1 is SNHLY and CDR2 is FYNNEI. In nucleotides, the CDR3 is TGTGCCAGCAGTGAGGGACAGGGTTCTCGCGCTGAAGCTTTCTTT. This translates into CASSEGQGSRAEAFF.

For the CDR3, the DNA is TGTGCCAGCAGCTCCGCCCGGGAGCGCCGCAATGAGCAGTTCTTC. Translating gives CASSSARERRNEQFF. The V and J genes are TRBV11-2 and TRBJ2-1, with D perhaps TRBD2 (6 bases). The germline V gene has CDR1 SGHAT and CDR2 FQNNGV. V lost 4 bases, J lost 6 bases, and 16 bases lay in between. The CDR3 has 15 residues.

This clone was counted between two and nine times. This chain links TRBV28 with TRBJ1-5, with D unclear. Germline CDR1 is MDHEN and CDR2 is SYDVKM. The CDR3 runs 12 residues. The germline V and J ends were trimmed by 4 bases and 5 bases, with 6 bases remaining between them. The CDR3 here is CASSSGDQPQHF. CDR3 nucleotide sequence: TGTGCCAGCAGTTCCGGGGATCAGCCCCAGCATTTT.

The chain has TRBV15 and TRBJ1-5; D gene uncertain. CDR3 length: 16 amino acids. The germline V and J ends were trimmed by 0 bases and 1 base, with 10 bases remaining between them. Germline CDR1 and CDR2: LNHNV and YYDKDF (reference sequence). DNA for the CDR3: TGTGCCACCAGCAGAGATCTAGCCACCAGCAATCAGCCCCAGCATTTT. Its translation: CATSRDLATSNQPQHF. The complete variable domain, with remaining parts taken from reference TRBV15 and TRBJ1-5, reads DAMVIQNPRYQVTQFGKPVTLSCSQTLNHNVMYWYQQKSSQAPKLLFHYYDKDFNNEADTPDNFQSRRPNTSFCFLDIRSPGLGDTAMYLCATSRDLATSNQPQHFGDGTRLSIL.

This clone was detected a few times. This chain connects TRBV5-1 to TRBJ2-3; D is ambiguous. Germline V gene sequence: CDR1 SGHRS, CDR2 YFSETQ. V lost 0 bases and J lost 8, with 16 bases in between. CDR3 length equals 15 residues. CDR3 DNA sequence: TGCGCCAGCAGCTTGGATCCCCCTACGTATGGTACGCAGTATTTT. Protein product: CASSLDPPTYGTQYF.

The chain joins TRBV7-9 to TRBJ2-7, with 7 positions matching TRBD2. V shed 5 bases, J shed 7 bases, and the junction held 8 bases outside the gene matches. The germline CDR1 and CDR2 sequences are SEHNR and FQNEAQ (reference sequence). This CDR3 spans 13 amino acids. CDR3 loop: CASSPIDGGEQYF. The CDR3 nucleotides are TGTGCCAGCAGCCCGATCGACGGGGGGGAGCAGTACTTC.

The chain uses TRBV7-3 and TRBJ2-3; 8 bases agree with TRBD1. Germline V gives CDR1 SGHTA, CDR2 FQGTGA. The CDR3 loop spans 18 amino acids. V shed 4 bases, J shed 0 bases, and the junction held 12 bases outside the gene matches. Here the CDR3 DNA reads TGTGCCAGCAGCTACGCCGACCGGACAGGGACTAGCACAGATACGCAGTATTTT. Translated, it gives CASSYADRTGTSTDTQYF. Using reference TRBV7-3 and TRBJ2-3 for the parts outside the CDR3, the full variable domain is GAGVSQTPSNKVTEKGKYVELRCDPISGHTALYWYRQSLGQGPEFLIYFQGTGAADDSGLPNDRFFAVRPEGSVSTLKIQRTERGDSAVYLCASSYADRTGTSTDTQYFGPGTRLTVL.

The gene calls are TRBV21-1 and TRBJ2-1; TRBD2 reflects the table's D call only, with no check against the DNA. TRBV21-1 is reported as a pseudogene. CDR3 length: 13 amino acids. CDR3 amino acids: CASTLAAGSEQFF. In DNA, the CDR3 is TGTGCCAGCACCTTGGCGGCGGGGAGTGAGCAGTTCTTC.

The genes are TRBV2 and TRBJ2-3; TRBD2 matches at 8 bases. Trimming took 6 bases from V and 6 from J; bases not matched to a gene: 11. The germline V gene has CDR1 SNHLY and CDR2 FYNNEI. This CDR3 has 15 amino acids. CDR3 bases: TGTGCCAGCAGCCAAGCGGGGGCTCGTTCGGATACGCAGTATTTT. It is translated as CASSQAGARSDTQYF.

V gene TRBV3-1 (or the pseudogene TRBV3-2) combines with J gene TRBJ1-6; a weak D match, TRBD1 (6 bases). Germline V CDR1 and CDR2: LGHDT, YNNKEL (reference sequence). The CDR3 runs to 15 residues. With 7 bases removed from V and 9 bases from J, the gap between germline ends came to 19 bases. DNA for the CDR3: TGTGCCAGCAATACGGGGGGCAACGGGTTTTCACCCCTCCACTTT. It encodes CASNTGGNGFSPLHF.

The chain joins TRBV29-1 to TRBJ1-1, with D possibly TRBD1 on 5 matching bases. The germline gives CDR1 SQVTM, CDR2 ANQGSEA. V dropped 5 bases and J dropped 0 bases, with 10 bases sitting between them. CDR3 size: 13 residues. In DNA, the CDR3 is TGCAGCGTTCGGGGGATCTTGAACACTGAAGCTTTCTTT. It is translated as CSVRGILNTEAFF.